Shown below are 27 T cell receptor beta chains from a single sample sequenced in a study of beta chain features in type 1 diabetes. No antigen has been identified for these receptors. The study, taken as a whole, reports: Moderate but significant shortening of TCRB CDR3s was recorded in all four CD4+ subsets from Type 1 diabetes patients.

The authors reverse transcribed all of the isolated RNA, so sequencing captured expressed TCRB transcripts. Profiled with immunoSEQ multiplex PCR; TCRdb holds only in-frame clones, not every one. There are around 170,000 clones in the sample; approximately 10% occur only once, and about 0.65% lies in the top ten. The sequenced material came from central memory CD4+ T cells from blood. The receptor set was obtained from a woman in her twenties or thirties with type 1 diabetes.

This CDR3 is CASSLSAGTSDTQYF. The CDR3 nucleotides read TGTGCCAGCAGCTTATCCGCCGGGACTTCAGATACGCAGTATTTT. The chain is built from TRBV7-8 and TRBJ2-3; TRBD2 might be the D (6 bases). The CDR3 has 15 residues. V lost 2 bases, J lost 4 bases, and 13 bases lay in between. Germline values: CDR1 SGHVS, CDR2 FQNEAQ.

This clone was seen only a few times. V gene TRBV27 combines with J gene TRBJ2-1; 8 bases map to TRBD1. V shed 3 bases, J shed 7 bases, and the junction held 5 bases outside the gene matches. Germline V gene sequence: CDR1 MNHEY, CDR2 SMNVEV (reference sequence). This CDR3 spans 14 amino acids. CDR3 protein: CASSFQGAKNEQFF. CDR3 DNA sequence: TGTGCCAGCAGTTTCCAGGGGGCAAAGAATGAGCAGTTCTTC.

This clone was seen more than once but under ten times. The chain has TRBV19 and TRBJ1-5; D may be TRBD1 (6 bases). The length of the CDR3 is 16 residues. The germline CDR1 and CDR2 sequences are LNHDA and SQIVND (reference sequence). Trimming cost V 4 bases and J 4 bases, with 17 bases left between them. The CDR3 spells CASSNAEQGFNQPQHF. CDR3 nucleotide sequence: TGTGCCAGTAGTAACGCAGAACAGGGTTTTAATCAGCCCCAGCATTTT.

This chain uses TRBV5-4 with TRBJ2-1; D is uncertain. Trimming pared 4 bases from V and 0 bases from J, leaving 8 bases between. CDR3 length equals 14 residues. The germline V gene encodes CDR1 SGHNT and CDR2 YYREEE (reference sequence). CDR3 region: CASSIYSSYNEQFF. The CDR3 DNA reads as TGTGCCAGCAGCATTTACAGCTCCTACAATGAGCAGTTCTTC.

The chain employs TRBV6-1 and TRBJ1-1; 8 bases match TRBD1. Germline loops: CDR1 MNHNS, CDR2 SASEGT. The CDR3 loop spans 15 amino acids. Losses at the gene ends were 7 bases for V and 2 bases for J; bases not matched to a gene: 9. The CDR3 DNA follows: TGTGCCAGCATAGACCGGGACAGGATCAACACTGAAGCTTTCTTT. Translated, it gives CASIDRDRINTEAFF.

This clone has ten or more counts. This chain connects TRBV2 to TRBJ2-3, with a tentative D call TRBD1 (5 bases). This CDR3 region has 12 residues. The V gene's germline CDR1 is SNHLY and CDR2 FYNNEI. Trimming stripped 6 bases from V and 4 bases from J, with 8 bases between. CDR3 residues: CASRVTADTQYF. CDR3 DNA sequence: TGTGCCAGCAGGGTGACAGCAGATACGCAGTATTTT.

V and J are TRBV19 and TRBJ1-2; D unclear. This CDR3 region has 12 residues. With 5 bases removed from V and 2 bases from J, the gap between germline ends came to 6 bases. The V gene's germline CDR1 is LNHDA and CDR2 SQIVND (reference sequence). This CDR3 is CASSRTNYGYTF. CDR3 coding DNA: TGTGCCAGTAGTCGAACAAACTATGGCTACACCTTC.

This clone appeared a few times. This rearrangement joins TRBV27 to TRBJ1-1, with a tentative D call TRBD1 (5 bases). Trimming took off 5 bases at V and 0 bases at J, with 7 bases between the two ends. CDR1 MNHEY and CDR2 SMNVEV come from the germline V gene (reference sequence). The CDR3 has 13 amino acids. CDR3 sequence: CASSPTVNTEAFF. The CDR3 bases are TGTGCCAGCAGTCCGACAGTGAACACTGAAGCTTTCTTT.

The chain has TRBV4-2 and TRBJ2-3; a possible D gene is TRBD2 (6 bases). The CDR3 loop spans 14 amino acids. V shed 6 bases and J shed 1 base, with 11 bases lying between them. CDR1 and CDR2 (germline): LGHNA, YNFKEQ. The CDR3 DNA sequence: TGTGCCAGCAGGGGGGGTTCCGGCACAGATACGCAGTATTTT. It yields the protein CASRGGSGTDTQYF.

This clone has only a few counts. This sequence joins TRBV19 and TRBJ2-6; D might be TRBD1 (5 bases). V shed 1 base and J shed 0 bases, with 19 bases lying between them. CDR3 length: 20 amino acids. Germline V gene sequence: CDR1 LNHDA, CDR2 SQIVND (reference sequence). In DNA form, the CDR3 reads TGTGCCAGTAGTATAGGCCCCTTAAGGGGTCCACGCTCTGGGGCCAACGTCCTGACTTTC. Translation gives CASSIGPLRGPRSGANVLTF.

Only a few counts were recorded for this clone. The chain employs TRBV18 and TRBJ2-7, with TRBD2 identical over 7 bases. The CDR3 spans 16 residues. Germline assignment: CDR1 KGHSH and CDR2 LQKENI. The ends lost 2 bases at V and 2 bases at J; junction bases unmatched: 9. DNA of the CDR3: TGTGCCAGCTCACCAGCACTAGCGCTAACCACCTACGAGCAGTACTTC. The encoded protein is CASSPALALTTYEQYF.

This clone showed up just a few times. V gene TRBV19 combines with J gene TRBJ2-4, with 7 bases aligning to TRBD2. V lost 5 bases, J lost 8 bases, and 6 bases stayed unmatched. This CDR3 has 13 amino acids. The V gene's germline CDR1 is LNHDA and CDR2 SQIVND (reference sequence). CDR3 sequence: CASSRRERDIQYF. CDR3 nucleotide sequence: TGTGCCAGTAGTCGGCGGGAGAGGGACATTCAGTACTTC.

The CDR3 bases are TGTGCCAGCAGCACAAAAGTTATGGGGGGAGAGCAGTACTTC. Translated, it gives CASSTKVMGGEQYF. The chain links TRBV7-2 to TRBJ2-7, with TRBD2 as a possible D gene (6 bases). With 5 bases removed from V and 7 bases from J, the gap between germline ends came to 18 bases. Germline loops: CDR1 SGHTA, CDR2 FQGNSA. The CDR3 is made up of 14 amino acids.

This clone was observed at least ten times. The V gene is TRBV21-1, the J gene TRBJ2-7; the D call in the table, TRBD2, was not verified against the DNA. TRBV21-1 is recorded as a pseudogene. The CDR3 extends over 13 amino acids. The CDR3: CASSKGDWYEQYF. The CDR3 nucleotides read TGTGCCAGCAGCAAAGGAGACTGGTACGAGCAGTACTTC.

This chain uses TRBV9 with TRBJ2-2; TRBD2 agrees at 7 bases. V lost 2 bases, J lost 2 bases, and 3 bases stayed unmatched. Looked up from germline, CDR1 is SGDLS and CDR2 is YYNGEE. The CDR3 contains 15 residues. The CDR3 nucleotides read TGTGCCAGCAGCGTCCGAGCGGGAAACACCGGGGAGCTGTTTTTT. Translation gives CASSVRAGNTGELFF.

This rearrangement joins TRBV5-4 to TRBJ2-1; 8 bases are shared with TRBD2. The junction had 3 bases not matched to a gene; V was cut back by 1 base and J by 6 bases. Looked up from germline, CDR1 is SGHNT and CDR2 is YYREEE (reference sequence). The CDR3 is 14 residues long. The CDR3 reads CASSLTGTSNEQFF. As DNA, the CDR3 is TGTGCCAGCAGCTTGACCGGGACTAGCAATGAGCAGTTCTTC.

The chain carries TRBV28 and TRBJ2-1; TRBD1 might be the D (6 bases). The V end lost 5 bases, the J end lost 5 bases, and 16 bases lay between the germline ends. Germline lookup yields CDR1 MDHEN and CDR2 SYDVKM. CDR3 length: 15 amino acids. CDR3 sequence reads: CASSPQGISHNEQFF. The CDR3 DNA reads TGTGCCAGCAGTCCACAGGGAATAAGTCACAATGAGCAGTTCTTC.

This clone was counted only a few times. This chain joins TRBV7-8 and TRBJ2-1; 9 nucleotides align to TRBD2. This CDR3 contains 21 residues. The germline gives CDR1 SGHVS, CDR2 FQNEAQ. The ends lost 1 base at V and 2 bases at J; junction bases unmatched: 18. CDR3 DNA: TGTGCCAGCAGCTTAGTAGATCGGGCGGGAGGGCCATATATGCCCTACAATGAGCAGTTCTTC. This encodes CASSLVDRAGGPYMPYNEQFF.

The table lists this clone with a few counts. The chain joins TRBV30 to TRBJ2-3, with no clear D. The ends were cut back, 2 bases at V and 0 bases at J, with 15 bases in the middle. The CDR3 extends over 16 amino acids. Germline assignment: CDR1 GTSNPN and CDR2 SVGIG (reference sequence). The CDR3 protein is CAWSRVRRSSTDTQYF. Here the CDR3 DNA reads TGTGCCTGGAGTCGGGTTAGGCGATCAAGCACAGATACGCAGTATTTT.

There are a few counts of this clone. This chain links TRBV7-8 with TRBJ1-4; 9 nucleotides align to TRBD1. This CDR3 has 15 residues. Germline CDR1 and CDR2: SGHVS and FQNEAQ. The trim removed 4 bases at V and 5 bases at J, leaving 5 bases unmatched. The CDR3 DNA follows: TGTGCCAGCAGCTCGCAGGACAGGGGAAATGAAAAACTGTTTTTT. It encodes CASSSQDRGNEKLFF.

The rearrangement joins TRBV7-9 to TRBJ2-5, with 7 bases lining up with TRBD1. Germline V gene data show CDR1 as SEHNR and CDR2 as FQNEAQ (reference sequence). The CDR3 loop spans 14 amino acids. Trimming at V came to 3 bases and at J to 5 bases, leaving 6 bases not matched to a gene. CDR3 sequence: CASSLTGYGETQYF. In nucleotides, the CDR3 is TGTGCCAGCAGCTTGACAGGGTACGGGGAGACCCAGTACTTC.

This clone was seen a handful of times. This chain connects TRBV6-6 to TRBJ2-1; possibly TRBD2 for D (5 bases). Germline loops: CDR1 MNHNY, CDR2 SVGAGI (reference sequence). CDR3 size: 14 residues. V lost 6 bases and J 1 base, leaving 10 bases between the germline ends. In nucleotides, the CDR3 is TGTGCCAGCAGCTTAGCGTTATCCTACAATGAGCAGTTCTTC. It specifies CASSLALSYNEQFF.

A remark on this clone: The same CDR3 can be traced to other DNA sequences in this sample. The chain joins TRBV18 to TRBJ2-3; D is undetermined. Germline V lookup: CDR1 KGHSH, CDR2 LQKENI. The CDR3 loop spans 12 amino acids. Trimming stripped 2 bases from V and 4 bases from J, with 4 bases between. CDR3 region: CASSPGPDTQYF. CDR3 DNA: TGTGCCAGCTCACCAGGGCCAGATACGCAGTATTTT. The full variable domain, with the rest looked up from reference TRBV18 and TRBJ2-3, is NAGVMQNPRHLVRRRGQEARLRCSPMKGHSHVYWYRQLPEEGLKFMVYLQKENIIDESGMPKERFSAEFPKEGPSILRIQQVVRGDSAAYFCASSPGPDTQYFGPGTRLTVL.

This clone was detected a few times. The chain couples TRBV7-3 to TRBJ2-3; 7 bases are a match to TRBD2. Germline trimming cut 5 bases from V and 4 bases from J; bases unmatched to any gene: 6. Germline V lookup: CDR1 SGHTA, CDR2 FQGTGA. The CDR3 consists of 14 residues. The CDR3 coding sequence is TGTGCCAGCAGCACCTCAGCGGGGTCAGATACGCAGTATTTT. It yields the protein CASSTSAGSDTQYF.

This clone was recorded a few times. The chain employs TRBV5-1 and TRBJ1-1; weak D call: TRBD1 (6 bases). Trimming pared 0 bases from V and 1 base from J, leaving 7 bases between. The germline gives CDR1 SGHRS, CDR2 YFSETQ. CDR3 size: 14 residues. In DNA, the CDR3 is TGCGCCAGCAGCTTGGACAGGGCGAACACTGAAGCTTTCTTT. This encodes CASSLDRANTEAFF. The variable domain in full, completed from reference TRBV5-1 and TRBJ1-1, reads KAGVTQTPRYLIKTRGQQVTLSCSPISGHRSVSWYQQTPGQGLQFLFEYFSETQRNKGNFPGRFSGRQFSNSRSEMNVSTLELGDSALYLCASSLDRANTEAFFGQGTRLTVV.

This clone was seen more than once but under ten times. The chain links TRBV6-1 to TRBJ2-1; no firm D call. V was trimmed by 4 bases and J by 12 bases, leaving 16 bases between them. CDR3 length: 13 residues. CDR1 MNHNS and CDR2 SASEGT come from the germline V gene. CDR3 in amino acids: CASSGRRVQGQFF. Here the CDR3 DNA reads TGTGCCAGCAGTGGGAGACGGGTTCAAGGGCAGTTCTTC.

In its sample, this clone was seen a few times. The chain is built from TRBV18 and TRBJ1-2; 7 bases fit TRBD1. The CDR3 runs to 17 residues. The germline CDR1 and CDR2 sequences are KGHSH and LQKENI. V shed 3 bases, J shed 0 bases, and the junction held 10 bases outside the gene matches. The CDR3 protein is CASSPQGGSRANYGYTF. In DNA form, the CDR3 reads TGTGCCAGCTCACCGCAAGGGGGCTCGAGGGCTAACTATGGCTACACCTTC.